This is a list of T cell receptor beta chains from one sample in a study of OX40 agonist ivuxolimab in advanced cancers. TCRdb keeps only in-frame clones here, not all; method: immunoSEQ multiplex PCR. Of approximately 17,000 clones listed, around three quarters are singletons. The specimen was CD4+ or CD8+ T cells sorted from blood, collected in a trial of the OX40 agonist ivuxolimab. These TCRs come from an adult with an advanced solid tumor such as melanoma, head and neck, liver or kidney cancer. Each CDR3 is given with its conserved first and last residue. D genes are given only for firm matches. Where a row states a size, it is once, few, many or the class of an expanded clone; other rows omit it.

TRBD1,TRBV6-4,-,15,TRBJ1-2,CASSLYGTGNYGYTF,TGTGCCAGCAGTTTGTACGGGACAGGCAACTATGGCTACACCTTC
-,TRBV11-2,-,11,TRBJ2-5,CASSIGETQYF,TGTGCCAGCAGCATAGGCGAGACCCAGTACTTC
-,TRBV4-1,-,15,TRBJ2-5,CASSQEPASSETQYF,TGCGCCAGCAGCCAAGAGCCGGCTAGTTCCGAGACCCAGTACTTC
-,TRBV4-2,-,15,TRBJ2-2,CASSQEGLETGELFF,TGTGCCAGCAGCCAAGAGGGATTGGAAACCGGGGAGCTGTTTTTT
-,TRBV27,-,14,TRBJ2-7,CASSSSGSWDEQYF,TGTGCCAGCAGTTCAAGCGGTTCCTGGGACGAGCAGTACTTC
-,TRBV30,-,14,TRBJ1-2,CAWSVGVTNYGYTF,TGTGCCTGGAGTGTAGGAGTGACTAACTATGGCTACACCTTC
-,TRBV4-1,-,18,TRBJ2-2,CASSQVPGANANTGELFF,TGCGCCAGCAGCCAAGTTCCGGGGGCGAACGCGAACACCGGGGAGCTGTTTTTT
-,TRBV19,-,12,TRBJ2-1,CASMEGINEQFF,TGTGCCAGTATGGAGGGAATCAATGAGCAGTTCTTC
-,TRBV6-5,once,14,TRBJ2-1,CASSYSSLYNEQFF,TGTGCCAGCAGTTACTCTTCACTATACAATGAGCAGTTCTTC
TRBD1,TRBV19,-,13,TRBJ2-1,CASSTGQGGEQFF,TGTGCCAGTAGTACCGGACAGGGGGGTGAGCAGTTCTTC
-,TRBV13,-,11,TRBJ2-7,CASSLDYEQYF,TGTGCCAGCAGCTTGGATTACGAGCAGTACTTC
TRBD1,TRBV5-4,-,18,TRBJ2-6,CASSLALTGASGANVLTF,TGTGCCAGCAGCTTGGCACTAACAGGGGCCTCTGGGGCCAACGTCCTGACTTTC
-,TRBV6-1,medium-sized,13,TRBJ2-7,CASSEALPNEQYF,TGTGCCAGCAGTGAAGCGCTCCCCAACGAGCAGTACTTC
TRBD1,TRBV7-2,-,16,TRBJ1-6,CASSSTGQGGNSPLHF,TGTGCCAGCAGCTCGACGGGACAGGGGGGGAATTCACCCCTCCACTTT
-,TRBV19,-,14,TRBJ1-2,CASSQFQGQAGYTF,TGTGCCAGTTCCCAATTTCAGGGGCAGGCTGGCTACACCTTC
-,TRBV28,few,12,TRBJ2-7,CASRGTSYEQYF,TGTGCCAGCAGAGGGACCTCCTACGAGCAGTACTTC
-,TRBV9,once,12,TRBJ2-1,CASSVDYNEQFF,TGTGCCAGCAGCGTTGACTACAATGAGCAGTTCTTC
-,TRBV27,-,12,TRBJ1-5,CATHGGGQPQHF,TGTGCCACCCATGGGGGGGGTCAGCCCCAGCATTTT
TRBD2,TRBV9,once,15,TRBJ2-7,CASSQEVAGAYEQYF,TGTGCCAGCAGCCAAGAAGTAGCGGGGGCCTACGAGCAGTACTTC
-,TRBV18,-,14,TRBJ2-5,CASSPVAEQETQYF,TGTGCCAGCTCACCAGTGGCGGAGCAAGAGACCCAGTACTTC
-,TRBV5-5,-,17,TRBJ1-4,CASSSWTGPGTNEKLFF,TGTGCCAGCAGCTCTTGGACGGGGCCGGGAACTAATGAAAAACTGTTTTTT
-,TRBV6-5,-,14,TRBJ2-1,CASSYSTSSDEQFF,TGTGCCAGCAGTTACTCGACCAGCTCCGATGAGCAGTTCTTC
-,TRBV11-3,-,14,TRBJ2-7,CASSSSGTLPEQYF,TGTGCCAGCAGCTCCTCCGGGACCCTCCCCGAGCAGTACTTC
-,TRBV28,-,14,TRBJ2-7,CASRGGGKFYEQYF,TGTGCCAGCAGGGGAGGGGGGAAATTTTACGAGCAGTACTTC
-,TRBV11-3,-,12,TRBJ2-7,CASSPSGYEQYF,TGTGCCAGCAGCCCTTCGGGGTACGAGCAGTACTTC
-,TRBV4-1,-,12,TRBJ2-1,CASSQELNEQFF,TGCGCCAGCAGCCAAGAGTTAAATGAGCAGTTCTTC
TRBD2,TRBV5-4,-,19,TRBJ2-5,CASSFAGLAGNLAQETQYF,TGTGCCAGCAGCTTTGCGGGACTAGCGGGAAATCTGGCCCAAGAGACCCAGTACTTC